Listed below are T cell receptor beta chains from one sample, sequenced in a study of radiation and T cells in renal cell carcinoma. Produced via immunoSEQ multiplex PCR; TCRdb's table is partial and in-frame only. The data show about 88,000 clones, with approximately 86% seen just once and roughly 8% held by the top ten. This material consisted of blood, taken from a patient whose treatment included radiotherapy and nephrectomy. The source is a man aged 50 or older with renal cell carcinoma. The conserved cysteine and the conserved F or W are not part of the CDR3 here.

V gene	CDR3 length	J gene	CDR3 protein
TRBV19	11	TRBJ2-5	ASSPGVLETQY
TRBV5-6	14	TRBJ2-1	ASSLGLAGGEGEQF
TRBV5-1	13	TRBJ2-4	ASSPGADRRDIQY
TRBV27	12	TRBJ2-7	ASSPALPPYEQY
TRBV4-2	16	TRBJ2-1	ASSQDGRGAGIYNEQF
TRBV6-1	12	NA	ASRERTAAYEQY
TRBV20-1	8	TRBJ1-2	SGTPGGYT
TRBV5-6	11	TRBJ1-2	ASSSRGAGGYT
TRBV7-9	13	TRBJ2-1	ASSTTSGYYNEQF
TRBV27	13	TRBJ2-7	ASSQKAGADFKQY
TRBV19	12	TRBJ2-7	ASTVPGKTYEQY
TRBV5-1	14	TRBJ2-3	ASSSDPGQGTDTQY
TRBV28	11	TRBJ1-3	ASSTDSGNTIY
TRBV5-1	14	TRBJ1-6	ASSAGQGAANSPLH
TRBV7-9	12	TRBJ1-4	ASSLQGESEKLF
TRBV27	16	TRBJ1-2	ASSLRSGQGGFTDGYT
TRBV6-5	10	TRBJ2-7	ASRNPRDEQY
TRBV28	13	TRBJ1-1	ASSSPQGANTEAF
TRBV4-3	14	TRBJ1-3	ASSQPGGRSGNTIY
TRBV19	14	TRBJ2-6	ASTPGQDSGANVLT
TRBV2	12	TRBJ2-1	ASSARGSYNEQF
TRBV5-4	11	TRBJ2-7	ASSTSGGYEQY
TRBV6-6	14	TRBJ2-5	ASSRTSGGGRETQY
TRBV18	13	TRBJ1-1	ASSPPTGLNTEAF
TRBV9	13	TRBJ1-2	ASSAYGGNNYGYT
TRBV29-1	8	TRBJ2-3	SVDQDTQY
TRBV7-8	14	TRBJ1-5	ASSLGPRLGGQPQH
TRBV11-3	12	TRBJ2-1	ASSLTSVYNEQF
TRBV12-5	11	TRBJ1-1	ASGRDWDTEAF
TRBV19	11	TRBJ2-7	ASSKGSSYEQY
TRBV7-8	13	TRBJ1-5	ASSLGMARNQPQH
TRBV5-1	12	TRBJ1-1	ASSVRTLGTEAF
TRBV5-8	12	TRBJ2-7	ASPSLGGSTKQY
TRBV6-1	13	TRBJ1-1	ASKLLGGELTEAF
TRBV2	10	TRBJ2-7	ASSDRGFEQY